Presented here are 24 T cell receptor beta chains from one specimen sequenced in a study of shared clonotypes between healthy human individuals. Sequencing was performed with immunoSEQ multiplex PCR; in TCRdb, only in-frame clones are kept and a portion is missing. In the table there are some 350,000 clones, around 74% of which are singletons. Specimen: memory CD4+ T cells sorted from blood. Subset: CD45RA-negative fraction. The receptors come from a man aged 30 to 45 in good health.

With regard to this clone: The sample contains more than one DNA sequence encoding this CDR3. The J gene is TRBJ1-5, the V gene TRBV2; TRBD1 matches 9 bases. This CDR3 spans 14 amino acids. V dropped 5 bases and J dropped 4; count of bases not matched to a gene: 3. The germline CDR1 and CDR2 sequences are SNHLY and FYNNEI. This CDR3 reads CASSQQGANQPQHF. In DNA, the CDR3 is TGTGCCAGCAGTCAACAGGGGGCGAATCAGCCCCAGCATTTT.

This clone turned up a few times. This rearrangement joins TRBV28 to TRBJ2-3, with D possibly called TRBD1 or TRBD2 (5 bases each). V was shortened by 7 bases and J by 2 bases, with 19 bases between the two germline ends. The CDR3 has 16 residues. Germline CDR1 reads MDHEN; CDR2 reads SYDVKM. The CDR3 nucleotides read TGTGCCAGCACCACGTGGGGGTGGGGAAACACAGATACGCAGTATTTT. Protein: CASTTWGWGNTDTQYF.

This clone was observed a few times. V is TRBV2 and J is TRBJ2-3; 9 nucleotides match TRBD2. CDR1 and CDR2 (germline): SNHLY, FYNNEI. The junction had 11 bases not matched to a gene; V was cut back by 4 bases and J by 3 bases. CDR3 length: 17 residues. CDR3 bases: TGTGCCAGCAGTGTTGGCCCTAGCGGGATTAGGACAGATACGCAGTATTTT. Its protein is CASSVGPSGIRTDTQYF.

This rearrangement joins TRBV9 to TRBJ2-1; 11 nucleotides align to TRBD2. The V segment lost 4 bases and the J segment 4 bases; nucleotides outside the gene matches: 10. This CDR3 spans 17 amino acids. Germline CDR1 and CDR2: SGDLS and YYNGEE. In DNA form, the CDR3 reads TGTGCCAGCAGCCCCTCCCCTAGCGGGGGGTCTTACAATGAGCAGTTCTTC. Translated, it gives CASSPSPSGGSYNEQFF.

This rearrangement joins TRBV15 to TRBJ2-3, with 10 bases that match TRBD2. Germline V gene sequence: CDR1 LNHNV, CDR2 YYDKDF (reference sequence). The V segment lost 4 bases and the J segment 6 bases; nucleotides outside the gene matches: 7. This CDR3 region has 15 residues. In DNA form, the CDR3 reads TGTGCCACCAGCATCCAAGCGGGAGGGCCGGATACGCAGTATTTT. It is translated as CATSIQAGGPDTQYF.

This clone was counted once. The same CDR3 can be traced to other DNA sequences in this sample. This chain connects TRBV2 to TRBJ2-1; D unresolved. Germline assignment: CDR1 SNHLY and CDR2 FYNNEI. Trimming left V 5 bases short and J 2 bases short, with 1 base between. CDR3 length: 11 amino acids. The CDR3 nucleotides are TGTGCCAGCAGTCCCTACAATGAGCAGTTCTTC. Translating it yields CASSPYNEQFF. Looking up the rest from reference TRBV2 and TRBJ2-1 gives the full variable domain: EPEVTQTPSHQVTQMGQEVILRCVPISNHLYFYWYRQILGQKVEFLVSFYNNEISEKSEIFDDQFSVERPDGSNFTLKIRSTKLEDSAMYFCASSPYNEQFFGPGTRLTVL.

The table lists this clone with a count of one. The sample contains more than one DNA sequence encoding this CDR3. This chain joins TRBV19 and TRBJ2-3; unclear D gene. The CDR3 totals 11 residues. CDR1 and CDR2 from the germline V gene are LNHDA and SQIVND (reference sequence). The germline V and J ends were trimmed by 5 bases and 4 bases, with 4 bases remaining between them. DNA of the CDR3: TGTGCCAGTAGTTCGTCAGATACGCAGTATTTT. It encodes CASSSSDTQYF.

This clone turned up a few times. The chain joins TRBV20-1 to TRBJ2-4, with 7 bases matching TRBD1. This CDR3 has 11 amino acids. V lost 5 bases to trimming and J lost 8 bases; unmatched junction nucleotides: 3. The germline V gene encodes CDR1 DFQATT and CDR2 SNEGSKA (reference sequence). The CDR3 region is CSARRGYIQYF. DNA for the CDR3: TGCAGTGCTCGCAGGGGGTACATTCAGTACTTC.

V is TRBV7-6 and J is TRBJ2-1; D gene ambiguous. Germline V gene data show CDR1 as SGHVS and CDR2 as FNYEAQ. Trimming stripped 5 bases from V and 6 bases from J, with 5 bases between. The CDR3 is 11 residues long. The CDR3 sequence: CASSPANEQFF. CDR3 DNA: TGTGCCAGCAGCCCCGCCAATGAGCAGTTCTTC.

The V gene is TRBV29-1, the J gene TRBJ2-3; 10 bases line up with TRBD2. The germline gives CDR1 SQVTM, CDR2 ANQGSEA. CDR3 length equals 15 residues. V dropped 6 bases and J dropped 0; count of bases not matched to a gene: 6. The CDR3: CSVKGLAKSTDTQYF. CDR3 DNA: TGCAGCGTGAAGGGACTAGCGAAAAGCACAGATACGCAGTATTTT.

This clone was observed once. V is TRBV19 and J is TRBJ1-2; no firm D call. Deletions cut 1 base from V and 5 bases from J, with 2 bases between. This CDR3 is built from 11 residues. Germline V gene lookup returns CDR1 LNHDA and CDR2 SQIVND (reference sequence). CDR3: CASSIGYGYTF. CDR3 DNA: TGTGCCAGTAGTATAGGGTATGGCTACACCTTC.

V usage is TRBV7-3 and J usage is TRBJ2-1; TRBD2 matches at 7 bases. The CDR3 runs to 16 residues. The V segment lost 5 bases and the J segment 0 bases; nucleotides outside the gene matches: 7. CDR1 and CDR2 (germline): SGHTA, FQGTGA. The CDR3 sequence is CASSPPGGSSYNEQFF. The CDR3 bases are TGTGCCAGCAGCCCTCCAGGCGGGAGCTCCTACAATGAGCAGTTCTTC.

The chain is built from TRBV27 and TRBJ2-5; 9 bases are a match to TRBD1. Germline-derived CDR1 and CDR2 are MNHEY and SMNVEV (reference sequence). This CDR3 spans 16 amino acids. The V gene end was trimmed by 6 bases and the J gene end by 4 bases; junction bases not matched to a gene: 12. The CDR3 sequence is CASRLGQGKRGETQYF. CDR3 coding DNA: TGTGCCAGCAGGTTGGGACAGGGAAAGAGAGGAGAGACCCAGTACTTC.

This clone was picked up one time. This chain links TRBV19 with TRBJ2-1; 10 bases map to TRBD1. CDR1 is LNHDA and CDR2 is SQIVND in the germline V gene (reference sequence). The CDR3 is 15 amino acids. The V gene end was trimmed by 5 bases and the J gene end by 7 bases; junction bases not matched to a gene: 8. The CDR3 DNA sequence: TGTGCCAGTAGTTCACCGGGACAGGGGTTAAATGAGCAGTTCTTC. This sequence encodes CASSSPGQGLNEQFF.

This clone has just one count. The V call is TRBV10-3, the J call TRBJ1-2; D uncertain. With 10 bases removed from V and 0 bases from J, the gap between germline ends came to 15 bases. The CDR3 runs 14 residues. Germline V gene lookup returns CDR1 ENHRY and CDR2 SYGVKD. CDR3 residues: CASRLSETNYGYTF. The CDR3 region has the DNA TGTGCCAGCCGACTCTCAGAGACTAACTATGGCTACACCTTC.

This clone was observed a handful of times. The chain recombines TRBV15 with TRBJ2-7, with 9 bases identical to TRBD2. CDR3 length equals 17 residues. CDR1 LNHNV and CDR2 YYDKDF come from the germline V gene (reference sequence). Trimming took 0 bases from V and 3 from J; bases not matched to a gene: 9. This CDR3 reads CATSRDNKRTSVYEQYF. The CDR3 DNA reads as TGTGCCACCAGCAGAGATAATAAGAGGACTAGCGTCTACGAGCAGTACTTC. Complete variable domain (other parts from reference TRBV15 and TRBJ2-7): DAMVIQNPRYQVTQFGKPVTLSCSQTLNHNVMYWYQQKSSQAPKLLFHYYDKDFNNEADTPDNFQSRRPNTSFCFLDIRSPGLGDTAMYLCATSRDNKRTSVYEQYFGPGTRLTVT.

The chain links TRBV2 to TRBJ2-1; 7 bases are a match to TRBD2. The CDR3 runs to 15 residues. Germline V CDR1 and CDR2: SNHLY, FYNNEI. J gave up 0 bases and V 6 bases, and 5 bases lay outside the gene matches. CDR3: CASRASGGSYNEQFF. DNA for the CDR3: TGTGCCAGCAGAGCTAGCGGAGGCTCCTACAATGAGCAGTTCTTC.

The J gene is TRBJ1-5, the V gene TRBV6-1; possible D gene TRBD1, 5 bases. Trimming took off 1 base at V and 6 bases at J, with 10 bases between the two ends. Germline-derived CDR1 and CDR2 are MNHNS and SASEGT. The CDR3 is 14 amino acids. The CDR3 region has the DNA TGTGCCAGCAGTGAAGGGGGGAACGGTCAGCCCCAGCATTTT. Translation: CASSEGGNGQPQHF.

The chain links TRBV7-9 to TRBJ1-4, with 8 positions matching TRBD1. V shed 1 base and J 5 bases; nucleotides not matched to a gene: 3. In germline, CDR1 is SEHNR, CDR2 FQNEAQ (reference sequence). The CDR3 contains 15 residues. The CDR3 DNA sequence: TGTGCCAGCAGCTTAGTTCAGGGGGCGAATGAAAAACTGTTTTTT. This encodes CASSLVQGANEKLFF.

The V and J genes are TRBV28 and TRBJ1-2; D remains ambiguous. V shed 2 bases and J shed 2 bases, with 15 bases lying between them. In germline, CDR1 is MDHEN, CDR2 SYDVKM. This CDR3 comprises 16 residues. The CDR3 sequence: CASSLTSTGRNYGYTF. CDR3 sequence (DNA): TGTGCCAGCAGTTTAACATCGACGGGAAGAAACTATGGCTACACCTTC.

The J gene is TRBJ2-7, the V gene TRBV11-3, with 9 bases that match TRBD1. CDR1 and CDR2 (germline): SGHNT, YENEEA. V trimming: 5 bases; J trimming: 6 bases; junction bases outside the gene matches: 8. This CDR3 is 14 amino acids long. CDR3 nucleotides: TGTGCCAGCAGCAATGGACAGGGGAGCCCCGAGCAGTACTTC. Amino acid sequence: CASSNGQGSPEQYF.

This clone occurred many times. The chain couples TRBV7-9 to TRBJ1-4; weak D call: TRBD1 (5 bases). V was clipped by 5 bases and J by 6 bases, with 22 bases between them. The CDR3 has 17 residues. Germline values: CDR1 SEHNR, CDR2 FQNEAQ (reference sequence). CDR3: CASSPIAVGGRDEKLFF. The DNA for the CDR3 is TGTGCCAGCAGCCCCATCGCCGTCGGGGGGAGGGATGAAAAACTGTTTTTT. Variable domain in full (rest from reference TRBV7-9 and TRBJ1-4): DTGVSQNPRHKITKRGQNVTFRCDPISEHNRLYWYRQTLGQGPEFLTYFQNEAQLEKSRLLSDRFSAERPKGSFSTLEIQRTEQGDSAMYLCASSPIAVGGRDEKLFFGSGTQLSVL.

The chain combines TRBV7-2 with TRBJ2-7; no clear D. V was pared by 5 bases and J by 0 bases, with 14 bases between. Germline CDR1 SGHTA, CDR2 FQGNSA. This CDR3 is built from 15 residues. The DNA of the CDR3 is TGTGCCAGCAGCGCCGCGTGGGGAAGCTCCTACGAGCAGTACTTC. It is translated as CASSAAWGSSYEQYF.

The chain recombines TRBV11-3 with TRBJ2-1, with a tentative D call TRBD1 (5 bases). Trimming took off 4 bases at V and 4 bases at J, with 8 bases between the two ends. CDR3 size: 13 residues. From germline, CDR1 is SGHNT and CDR2 YENEEA. DNA of the CDR3: TGTGCCAGCAGCTCCAGGGTATACAATGAGCAGTTCTTC. Protein product: CASSSRVYNEQFF.